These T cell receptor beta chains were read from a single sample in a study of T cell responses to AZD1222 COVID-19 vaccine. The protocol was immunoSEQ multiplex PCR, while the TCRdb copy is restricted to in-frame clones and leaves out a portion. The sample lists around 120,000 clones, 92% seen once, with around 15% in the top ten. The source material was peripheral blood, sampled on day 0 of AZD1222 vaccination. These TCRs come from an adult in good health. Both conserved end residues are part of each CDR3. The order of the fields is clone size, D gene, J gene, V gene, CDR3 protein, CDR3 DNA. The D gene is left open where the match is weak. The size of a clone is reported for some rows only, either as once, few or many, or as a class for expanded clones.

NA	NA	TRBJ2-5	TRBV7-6	CASSFDQGVQETQYF	TGTGCCAGCAGCTTTGACCAAGGTGTTCAAGAGACCCAGTACTTC
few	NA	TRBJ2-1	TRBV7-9	CASRFGATEQFF	TGTGCCAGCCGCTTCGGGGCAACCGAGCAGTTCTTC
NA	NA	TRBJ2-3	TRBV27	CASSYLMGSDTQYF	TGTGCCAGCAGTTACCTGATGGGGTCGGATACGCAGTATTTT
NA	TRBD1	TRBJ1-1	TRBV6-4	CASSETGGDTEAFF	TGTGCCAGCAGTGAGACAGGGGGGGACACTGAAGCTTTCTTT
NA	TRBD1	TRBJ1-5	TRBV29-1	CSAETGGSNQPQHF	TGCAGCGCCGAGACAGGGGGAAGCAATCAGCCCCAGCATTTT
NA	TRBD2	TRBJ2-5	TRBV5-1	CASSLSGGRGFQETQYF	TGCGCCAGCAGCCTCTCGGGAGGACGCGGGTTCCAAGAGACCCAGTACTTC
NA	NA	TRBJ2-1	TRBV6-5	CASSYSGSGFNEQFF	TGTGCCAGCAGTTACTCCGGCAGCGGCTTTAATGAGCAGTTCTTC
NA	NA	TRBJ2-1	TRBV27	CASSLSELGNEQFF	TGTGCCAGCAGTTTATCTGAACTAGGCAATGAGCAGTTCTTC
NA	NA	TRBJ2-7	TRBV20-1	CSASEGPSYEQYF	TGCAGTGCTAGTGAGGGCCCTTCCTACGAGCAGTACTTC
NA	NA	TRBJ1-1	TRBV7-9	CASAGNTEAFF	TGTGCCAGCGCAGGGAACACTGAAGCTTTCTTT
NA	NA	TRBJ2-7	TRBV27	CASSFWTADEQYF	TGTGCCAGCAGTTTTTGGACTGCTGACGAGCAGTACTTC
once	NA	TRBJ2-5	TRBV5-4	CASSLGGGETQYF	TGTGCCAGCAGCTTAGGAGGGGGAGAGACCCAGTACTTC
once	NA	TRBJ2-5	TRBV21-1	CASQTGAETQYF	TGTGCCAGCCAAACAGGGGCAGAGACCCAGTACTTC
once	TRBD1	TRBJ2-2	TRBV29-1	CSVEGQGMTGELFF	TGCAGCGTTGAGGGACAGGGAATGACCGGGGAGCTGTTTTTT
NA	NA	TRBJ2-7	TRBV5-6	CASSPGGSYEQYF	TGTGCCAGCAGCCCTGGGGGGTCCTACGAGCAGTACTTC
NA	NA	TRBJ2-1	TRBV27	CASSNNHEQFF	TGTGCCAGCAGTAATAACCATGAGCAGTTCTTC
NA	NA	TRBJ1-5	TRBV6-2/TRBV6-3	CASSYSGGHFQPQHF	TGTGCCAGCAGTTACTCGGGGGGACATTTCCAGCCCCAGCATTTT
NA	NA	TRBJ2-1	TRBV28	CASGGWDRYNEQFF	TGTGCCAGCGGGGGCTGGGATAGATACAATGAGCAGTTCTTC
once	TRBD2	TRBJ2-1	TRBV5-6	CASSWGGSYNEQFF	TGTGCCAGCAGCTGGGGGGGCTCCTACAATGAGCAGTTCTTC
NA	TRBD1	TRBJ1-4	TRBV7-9	CASSPPRDRGYEKLFF	TGTGCCAGCAGCCCCCCACGGGACAGGGGGTATGAAAAACTGTTTTTT
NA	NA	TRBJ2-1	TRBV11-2	CASSPSGLKYNEQFF	TGTGCCAGCAGCCCCTCGGGCCTGAAATACAATGAGCAGTTCTTC
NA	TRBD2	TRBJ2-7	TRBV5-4	CASSSLLAGGPNEQYF	TGTGCCAGCAGCTCCTTACTAGCGGGGGGGCCTAACGAGCAGTACTTC